This T cell receptor (beta chain) was found in a study of identical twins. Study conclusions and caveats: Low generation probability was overrepresented in out-of-frame alpha sequences shared by twins. Recombination models fit unrelated individuals' TCR alpha sharing but underestimated twins'.

TCRdb passed the 5' RACE reads through MiXCR, listing each CDR3 protein once. The table records some 630,000 distinct CDR3 sequences, just over 7% of them present only once. All of the donors were Caucasians in good health. The germline CDR1 and CDR2 sequences are LNHNV and YYDKDF (reference sequence). The CDR3 has 14 residues. Trimming pared 1 base from V and 2 bases from J, leaving 7 bases between. Remarks on this clonotype: The antigen is not known.

This sample also belongs to another study, concerning yellow fever vaccine responses in identical twins.

The sequencing sample was made of PBMCs. The TCR originated in a woman aged 18 to 35 in good health. The V call is TRBV15, the J call TRBJ2-3, with no clear D. As DNA, the CDR3 is TGTGCCACCAGCAGAGGGCAGAACACAGATACGCAGTATTTT. The encoded protein is CATSRGQNTDTQYF.